This TCR beta chain is drawn from a study of PD-1 blockade in mismatch repair-deficient tumors. Looking at the study overall: Patients had eleven to twelve mismatch repair-deficient cancer types, all previously treated and progressing. General study results and limits: All three positive peptides came from frameshift mutations, yielding around 150 blood TCRs.

Remarks on this clone: The target antigen is unknown.

The sample's time point: approximately nine-day in vitro stimulation with candidate neoantigen peptide 4. Some clones are missing from TCRdb's copy, which holds only in-frame ones; the method was immunoSEQ multiplex PCR. The sample carries more than 12,000 clones, roughly 84% recorded once. V lost 4 bases, J lost 2 bases, and 5 bases stayed unmatched. This CDR3 is built from 14 residues. The germline V gene encodes CDR1 SGHDT and CDR2 YYEEEE. The clonotype was recovered from an adult with mismatch repair-deficient cancer. The starting material was cells cultured in vitro, obtained from a patient treated with pembrolizumab. The chain recombines TRBV5-6 with TRBJ2-7, with 8 bases matching TRBD2. In DNA, the CDR3 is TGTGCCAGCAGCCCAACTAGCGGAACCTACGAGCAGTACTTC. As protein: CASSPTSGTYEQYF.